This T cell receptor (beta chain) came from a study of blood T cell repertoires in COVID-19. Background on the study: PBMCs, B-cell-depleted T cells, or T cells were the source of the cDNA or gDNA that made up the material.

In the original analysis: Researchers report that nucleated cell counts were estimated from reference gene primer amplification. The assay was immunoSEQ multiplex PCR, and TCRdb's table has in-frame clones only and misses some. V, J and clone size reflect that table, while D and trimming were determined from the DNA. Seen here are about 480,000 clones, roughly 87% observed once, and the top ten hold around 0.92%. The specimen was peripheral blood. The source is a man between 18 and 29 years old with COVID-19, enrolled during active disease.

The DNA for the CDR3 is TGCGCCAGCAGCTTGTCAGGGTCGAACACTGAAGCTTTCTTT. This translates into CASSLSGSNTEAFF. This chain uses TRBV5-1 with TRBJ1-1, with a tentative D call TRBD1 (5 bases). CDR3 length: 14 amino acids. The germline V and J ends were trimmed by 1 base and 1 base, with 8 bases remaining between them. Germline CDR1 is SGHRS and CDR2 is YFSETQ.